Below are 14 T cell receptor beta chains sequenced from a single sample in a study of post-analysis software for immune sequencing data. Study results and limitations: Five TRBV segments were more frequent in patients than controls; TRBV5-6, TRBV5-1 and TRBV20-1 belonged to this group.

The antigens for these receptors are not known. cDNA libraries of TCR beta carried unique molecular identifiers. MiXCR, applied by TCRdb to the PCR reads, yields one record per CDR3 protein. The sample shows 600,000 to 700,000 distinct CDR3 sequences, over 45% of them seen only once. Sequencing was carried out using blood. The receptors here all came from a girl aged 2 to 9 with multiple sclerosis.

The rearrangement uses TRBV7-9 and TRBJ1-1, with D perhaps matching TRBD1 (5 bases). V was clipped by 5 bases and J by 1 base, with 11 bases between them. Germline CDR1 reads SEHNR; CDR2 reads FQNEAQ (reference sequence). The CDR3 spans 14 residues. As DNA, the CDR3 is TGTGCCAGCAGCAAAGACAGTTGGAACACTGAAGCTTTCTTT. Amino acid sequence: CASSKDSWNTEAFF.

This chain uses TRBV29-1 with TRBJ1-2; 7 bases match TRBD1. Trimming took 4 bases from V and 8 from J; bases not matched to a gene: 7. Germline CDR1 is SQVTM and CDR2 is ANQGSEA. The CDR3 loop spans 12 amino acids. The CDR3 sequence: CSVGQGEGGYTF. The CDR3 DNA follows: TGCAGCGTTGGACAGGGAGAAGGCGGCTACACCTTC.

This clonotype was observed a handful of times. This chain joins TRBV20-1 and TRBJ1-2; the D is unclear. CDR3 size: 18 residues. The germline V gene encodes CDR1 DFQATT and CDR2 SNEGSKA (reference sequence). Trimming removed 0 bases from V and 3 bases from J, with 23 bases in between. The CDR3 bases are TGCAGTGCTAGAGATTATTTGCGTGGTTGGGAGGAGGACTATGGCTACACCTTC. Protein: CSARDYLRGWEEDYGYTF.

This sequence joins TRBV11-2 and TRBJ2-3; D unclear. This CDR3 spans 12 amino acids. V was trimmed by 5 bases and J by 7 bases, leaving 10 bases between them. CDR1 and CDR2 (germline): SGHAT, FQNNGV. The CDR3: CASSPDLNTQYF. CDR3 coding DNA: TGTGCCAGCAGCCCCGACCTAAATACGCAGTATTTT.

About this clonotype: A much larger clone lies one base from this, so it may be a read error. The J gene is TRBJ2-7, the V gene TRBV5-1, with TRBD1 matching 7 bases. Germline CDR1 is SGHRS and CDR2 is YFSETQ. The V and J ends lost 3 bases and 0 bases, in that order; junction bases with no gene match: 3. There are 14 residues in the CDR3. The CDR3: CASSWGTASYEQYF. The CDR3, as DNA: TGCGCCAGCAGCTGGGGGACAGCCTCCTACGAGCAGTACTTC.

This clonotype was seen only a few times. The chain has TRBV12-3 or TRBV12-4 and TRBJ2-4; 7 positions match TRBD1. V shed 2 bases, J shed 8 bases, and the junction held 6 bases outside the gene matches. This CDR3 comprises 14 residues. The CDR3 is CASSLRQGVDIQYF. The CDR3 DNA reads TGTGCCAGCAGTTTAAGACAGGGAGTAGACATTCAGTACTTC.

The rearrangement links TRBV4-1 to TRBJ2-7; 9 nucleotides line up with TRBD2. Germline V gene data show CDR1 as MGHRA and CDR2 as YSYEKL. The ends lost 2 bases at V and 5 bases at J; junction bases unmatched: 7. This CDR3 region has 15 residues. In DNA form, the CDR3 reads TGCGCCAGCAGCCAAAGGCGGGAGGGCATGAACGAGCAGTACTTC. This translates into CASSQRREGMNEQYF.

Only a few counts were recorded for this clonotype. The chain is built from TRBV6-2 or TRBV6-3 and TRBJ2-1; 9 bases are a match to TRBD1. CDR1 is MNHEY, CDR2 SVGEGT, per germline. Trimming took 9 bases from V and 6 from J; bases not matched to a gene: 9. The CDR3 is 14 amino acids. In DNA form, the CDR3 reads TGTGCCAGTAGCCGGGACAGGGTCGGCAATGAGCAGTTCTTC. Protein sequence: CASSRDRVGNEQFF.

The CDR3, as DNA: TGTGCCAGCACCATGACAGGTTCGAGGGAGCAGTACTTC. The encoded protein is CASTMTGSREQYF. This rearrangement joins TRBV6-5 to TRBJ2-7; the D gene is possibly TRBD1 (6 bases). The CDR3 length is 13 residues. Germline V gene data show CDR1 as MNHEY and CDR2 as SVGAGI. The V gene lost 7 bases and the J gene lost 7 bases, with 17 bases spanning the gap.

The chain links TRBV7-3 to TRBJ2-1, with D perhaps TRBD2 (5 bases). The CDR3 is 14 amino acids. Germline assignment: CDR1 SGHTA and CDR2 FQGTGA. Deletions cut 3 bases from V and 6 bases from J, with 12 bases between. The CDR3 is CASSFSGASNEQFF. CDR3 in DNA: TGTGCCAGCAGCTTCAGCGGAGCTAGCAATGAGCAGTTCTTC.

The rearrangement joins TRBV7-9 to TRBJ2-6; no clear D gene. The V gene lost 4 bases and the J gene lost 10 bases, with 17 bases spanning the gap. Germline-derived CDR1 and CDR2 are SEHNR and FQNEAQ (reference sequence). The CDR3 spans 15 residues. CDR3 DNA sequence: TGTGCCAGCAGCTCACCCGACGGGCGACTTAACGTCCTGACTTTC. This translates into CASSSPDGRLNVLTF.

This chain uses TRBV12-3 or TRBV12-4 with TRBJ2-2; no clear D gene. The CDR3 is 17 amino acids. V lost 1 base, J lost 4 bases, and 16 bases lay in between. The CDR3 nucleotides read TGTGCCAGCAGTTTAGGGGCCCGGACCGCGAGCACCGGGGAGCTGTTTTTT. Amino acids: CASSLGARTASTGELFF.

The V gene is TRBV13, the J gene TRBJ2-5; D possibly matches TRBD1 or TRBD2 (5 bases each). This CDR3 has 15 residues. The germline V gene has CDR1 PRHDT and CDR2 FYEKMQ (reference sequence). V lost 5 bases and J lost 3, with 16 bases in between. As DNA, the CDR3 is TGTGCCAGCAGCGTATTACTAGGGGTTGAAGAGACCCAGTACTTC. Its translation is CASSVLLGVEETQYF.

The J gene is TRBJ2-1, the V gene TRBV29-1; weak D call: TRBD2 (5 bases). Trimming took 7 bases from V and 1 from J, leaving 14 bases between them. The CDR3 contains 14 residues. The germline V gene encodes CDR1 SQVTM and CDR2 ANQGSEA. The CDR3 DNA reads TGCAGCGCCGAGGGAGTGGGGTCCTACAATGAGCAGTTCTTC. Protein sequence: CSAEGVGSYNEQFF.